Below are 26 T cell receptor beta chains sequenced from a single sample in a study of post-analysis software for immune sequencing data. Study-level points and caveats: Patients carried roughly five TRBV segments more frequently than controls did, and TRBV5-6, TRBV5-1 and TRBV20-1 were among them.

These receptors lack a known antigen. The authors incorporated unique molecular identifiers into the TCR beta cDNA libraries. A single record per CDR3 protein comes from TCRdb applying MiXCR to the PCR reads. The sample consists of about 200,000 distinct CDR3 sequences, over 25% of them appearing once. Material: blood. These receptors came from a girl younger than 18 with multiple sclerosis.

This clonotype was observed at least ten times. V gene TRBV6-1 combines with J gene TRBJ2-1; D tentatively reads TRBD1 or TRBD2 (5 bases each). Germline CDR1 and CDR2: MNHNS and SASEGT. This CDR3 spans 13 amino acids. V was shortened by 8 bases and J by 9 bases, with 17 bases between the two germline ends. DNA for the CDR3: TGTGCCAGCGGGGAACTGGGGGTCCTTGAGCAGTTCTTC. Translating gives CASGELGVLEQFF.

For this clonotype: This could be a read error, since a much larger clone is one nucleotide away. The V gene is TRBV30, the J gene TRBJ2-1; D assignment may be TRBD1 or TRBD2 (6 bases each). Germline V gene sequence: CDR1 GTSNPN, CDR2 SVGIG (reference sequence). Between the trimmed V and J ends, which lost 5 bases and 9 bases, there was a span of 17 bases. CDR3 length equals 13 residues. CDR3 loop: CAWGPTSRGEQFF. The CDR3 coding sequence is TGTGCCTGGGGTCCCACTAGCAGGGGTGAGCAGTTCTTC.

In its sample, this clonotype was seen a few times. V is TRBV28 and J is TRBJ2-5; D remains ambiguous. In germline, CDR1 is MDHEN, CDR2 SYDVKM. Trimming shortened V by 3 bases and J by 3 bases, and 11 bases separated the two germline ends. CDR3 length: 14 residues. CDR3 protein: CASSFGHSKETQYF. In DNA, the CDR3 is TGTGCCAGCAGTTTTGGGCACAGTAAAGAGACCCAGTACTTC. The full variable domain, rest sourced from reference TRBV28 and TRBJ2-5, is DVKVTQSSRYLVKRTGEKVFLECVQDMDHENMFWYRQDPGLGLRLIYFSYDVKMKEKGDIPEGYSVSREKKERFSLILESASTNQTSMYLCASSFGHSKETQYFGPGTRLLVL.

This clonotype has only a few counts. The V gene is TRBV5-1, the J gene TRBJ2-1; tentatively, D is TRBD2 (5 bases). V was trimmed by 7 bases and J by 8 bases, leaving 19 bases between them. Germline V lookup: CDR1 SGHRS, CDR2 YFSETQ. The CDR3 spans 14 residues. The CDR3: CASADSLGIDEQFF. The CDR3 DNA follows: TGCGCCAGCGCGGACTCTCTCGGAATCGATGAGCAGTTCTTC. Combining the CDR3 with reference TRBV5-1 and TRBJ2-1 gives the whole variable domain KAGVTQTPRYLIKTRGQQVTLSCSPISGHRSVSWYQQTPGQGLQFLFEYFSETQRNKGNFPGRFSGRQFSNSRSEMNVSTLELGDSALYLCASADSLGIDEQFFGPGTRLTVL.

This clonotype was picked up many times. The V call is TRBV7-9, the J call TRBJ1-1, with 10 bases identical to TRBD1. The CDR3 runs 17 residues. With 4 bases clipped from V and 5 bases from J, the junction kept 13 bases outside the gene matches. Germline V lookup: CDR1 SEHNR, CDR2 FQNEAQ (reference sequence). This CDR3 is CASSSSPGQGKWTEAFF. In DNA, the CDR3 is TGTGCCAGCAGCTCATCACCGGGACAGGGGAAATGGACTGAAGCTTTCTTT. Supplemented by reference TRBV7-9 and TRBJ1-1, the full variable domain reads DTGVSQNPRHKITKRGQNVTFRCDPISEHNRLYWYRQTLGQGPEFLTYFQNEAQLEKSRLLSDRFSAERPKGSFSTLEIQRTEQGDSAMYLCASSSSPGQGKWTEAFFGQGTRLTVV.

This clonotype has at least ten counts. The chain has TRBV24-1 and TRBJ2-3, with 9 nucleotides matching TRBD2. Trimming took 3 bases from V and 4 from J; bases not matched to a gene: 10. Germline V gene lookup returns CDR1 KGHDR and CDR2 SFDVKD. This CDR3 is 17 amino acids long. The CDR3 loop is CATSDRKAGGMADTQYF. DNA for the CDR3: TGTGCCACCAGTGATCGAAAAGCGGGAGGAATGGCAGATACGCAGTATTTT.

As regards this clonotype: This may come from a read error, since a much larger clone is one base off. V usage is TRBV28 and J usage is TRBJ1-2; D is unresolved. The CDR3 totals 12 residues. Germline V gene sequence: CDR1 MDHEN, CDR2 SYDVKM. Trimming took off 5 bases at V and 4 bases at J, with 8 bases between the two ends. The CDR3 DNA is TGTGCCAGCAGTCCGGACGGCTATGGCTACACCTTC. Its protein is CASSPDGYGYTF.

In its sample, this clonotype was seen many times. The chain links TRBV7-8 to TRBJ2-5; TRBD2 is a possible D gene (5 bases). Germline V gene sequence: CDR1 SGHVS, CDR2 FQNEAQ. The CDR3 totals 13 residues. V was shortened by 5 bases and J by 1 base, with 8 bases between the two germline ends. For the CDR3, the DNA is TGTGCCAGCAGCCCGGAGGCCCAAGAGACCCAGTACTTC. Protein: CASSPEAQETQYF. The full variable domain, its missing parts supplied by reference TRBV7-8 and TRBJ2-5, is GAGVSQSPRYKVAKRGQDVALRCDPISGHVSLFWYQQALGQGPEFLTYFQNEAQLDKSGLPSDRFFAERPEGSVSTLKIQRTQQEDSAVYLCASSPEAQETQYFGPGTRLLVL.

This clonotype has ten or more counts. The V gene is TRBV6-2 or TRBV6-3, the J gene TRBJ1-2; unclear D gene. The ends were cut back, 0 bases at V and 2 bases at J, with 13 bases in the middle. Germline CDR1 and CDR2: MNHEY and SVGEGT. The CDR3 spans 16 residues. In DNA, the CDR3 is TGTGCCAGCAGTTACTCAGTTCCCGGGAACAACTATGGCTACACCTTC. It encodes CASSYSVPGNNYGYTF.

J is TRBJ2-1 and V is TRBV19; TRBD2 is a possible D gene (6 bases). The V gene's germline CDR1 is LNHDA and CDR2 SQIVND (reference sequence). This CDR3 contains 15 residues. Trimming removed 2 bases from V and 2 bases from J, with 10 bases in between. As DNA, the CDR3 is TGTGCCAGTAGTATACTCCGGACTACCTACAATGAGCAGTTCTTC. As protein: CASSILRTTYNEQFF.

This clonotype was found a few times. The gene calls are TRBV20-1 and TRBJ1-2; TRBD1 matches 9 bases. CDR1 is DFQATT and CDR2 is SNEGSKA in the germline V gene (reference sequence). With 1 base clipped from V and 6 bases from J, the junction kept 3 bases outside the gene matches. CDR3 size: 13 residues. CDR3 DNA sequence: TGCAGTGCTAGAGGTCGACAGGGGGATGGCTACACCTTC. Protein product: CSARGRQGDGYTF.

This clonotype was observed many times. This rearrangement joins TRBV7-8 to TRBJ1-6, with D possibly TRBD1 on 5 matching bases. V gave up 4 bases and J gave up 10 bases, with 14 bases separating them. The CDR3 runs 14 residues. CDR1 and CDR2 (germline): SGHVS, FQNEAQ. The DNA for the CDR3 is TGTGCCAGCAGCTCGACGGAGGGGCGGTCACCCCTCCACTTT. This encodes CASSSTEGRSPLHF. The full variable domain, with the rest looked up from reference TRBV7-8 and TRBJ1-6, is GAGVSQSPRYKVAKRGQDVALRCDPISGHVSLFWYQQALGQGPEFLTYFQNEAQLDKSGLPSDRFFAERPEGSVSTLKIQRTQQEDSAVYLCASSSTEGRSPLHFGNGTRLTVT.

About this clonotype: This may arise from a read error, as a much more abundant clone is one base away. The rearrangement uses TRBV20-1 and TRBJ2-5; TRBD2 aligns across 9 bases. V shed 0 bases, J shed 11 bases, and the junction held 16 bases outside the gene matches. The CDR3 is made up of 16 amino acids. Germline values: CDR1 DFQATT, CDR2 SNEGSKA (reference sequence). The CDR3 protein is CSARDPLAGVTYEQYF. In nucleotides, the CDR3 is TGCAGTGCTAGAGATCCTTTAGCGGGAGTCACGTATGAGCAGTACTTC.

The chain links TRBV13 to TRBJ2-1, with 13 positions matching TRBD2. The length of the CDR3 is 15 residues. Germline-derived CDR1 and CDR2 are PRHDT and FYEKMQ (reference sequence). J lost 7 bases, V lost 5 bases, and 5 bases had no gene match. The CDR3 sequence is CASSDRTSGSNEQFF. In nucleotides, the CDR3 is TGTGCCAGCAGCGACAGGACTAGCGGGAGTAATGAGCAGTTCTTC.

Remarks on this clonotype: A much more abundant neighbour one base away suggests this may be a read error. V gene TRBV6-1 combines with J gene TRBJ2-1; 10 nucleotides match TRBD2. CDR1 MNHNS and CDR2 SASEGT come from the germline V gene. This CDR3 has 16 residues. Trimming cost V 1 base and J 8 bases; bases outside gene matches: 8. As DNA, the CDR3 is TGTGCCAGCAGTGAAGGACGAGCGGGGGGGCACCATGAGCAGTTCTTC. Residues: CASSEGRAGGHHEQFF.

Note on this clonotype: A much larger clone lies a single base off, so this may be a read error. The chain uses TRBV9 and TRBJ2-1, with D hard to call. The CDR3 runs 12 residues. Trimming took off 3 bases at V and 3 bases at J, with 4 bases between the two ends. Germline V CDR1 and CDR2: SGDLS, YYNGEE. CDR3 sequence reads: CASSADYNEQFF. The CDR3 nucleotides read TGTGCCAGCAGCGCCGACTACAATGAGCAGTTCTTC.

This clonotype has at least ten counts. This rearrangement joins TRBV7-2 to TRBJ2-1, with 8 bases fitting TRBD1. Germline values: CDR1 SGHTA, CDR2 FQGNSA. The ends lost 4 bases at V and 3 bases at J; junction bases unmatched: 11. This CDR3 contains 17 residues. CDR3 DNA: TGTGCCAGCAGCTCGATGCCGGGACAGGCGATCTACAATGAGCAGTTCTTC. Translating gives CASSSMPGQAIYNEQFF.

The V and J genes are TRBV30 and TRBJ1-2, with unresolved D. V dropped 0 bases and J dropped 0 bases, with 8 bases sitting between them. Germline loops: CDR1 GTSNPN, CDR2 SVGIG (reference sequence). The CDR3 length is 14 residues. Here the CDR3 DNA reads TGTGCCTGGAGTGTACTGAGAACTAACTATGGCTACACCTTC. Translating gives CAWSVLRTNYGYTF.

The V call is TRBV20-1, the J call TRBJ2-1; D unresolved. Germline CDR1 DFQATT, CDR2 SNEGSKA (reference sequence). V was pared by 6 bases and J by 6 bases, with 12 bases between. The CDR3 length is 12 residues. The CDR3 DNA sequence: TGCAGTGCCAACAATCGCGGCAATGAGCAGTTCTTC. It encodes CSANNRGNEQFF.

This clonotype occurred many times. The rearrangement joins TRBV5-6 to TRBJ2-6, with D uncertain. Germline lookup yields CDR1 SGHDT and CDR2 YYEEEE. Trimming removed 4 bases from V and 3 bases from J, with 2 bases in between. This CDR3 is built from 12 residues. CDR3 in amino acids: CASSVGANVLTF. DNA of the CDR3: TGTGCCAGCAGCGTTGGGGCCAACGTCCTGACTTTC.

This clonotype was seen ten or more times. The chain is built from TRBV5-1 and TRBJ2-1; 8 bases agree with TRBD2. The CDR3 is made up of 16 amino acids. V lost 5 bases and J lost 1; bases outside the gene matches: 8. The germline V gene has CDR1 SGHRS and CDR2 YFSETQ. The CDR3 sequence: CASSLRTSGSYNEQFF. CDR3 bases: TGCGCCAGCAGTCTTCGAACTAGCGGTTCCTACAATGAGCAGTTCTTC.

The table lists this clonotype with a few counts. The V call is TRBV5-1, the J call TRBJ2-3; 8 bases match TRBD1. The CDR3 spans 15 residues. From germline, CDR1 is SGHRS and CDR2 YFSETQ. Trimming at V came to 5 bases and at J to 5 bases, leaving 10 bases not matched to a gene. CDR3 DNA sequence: TGCGCCAGCAGTGATCCCCAGGGGGCGGGAGATACGCAGTATTTT. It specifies CASSDPQGAGDTQYF.

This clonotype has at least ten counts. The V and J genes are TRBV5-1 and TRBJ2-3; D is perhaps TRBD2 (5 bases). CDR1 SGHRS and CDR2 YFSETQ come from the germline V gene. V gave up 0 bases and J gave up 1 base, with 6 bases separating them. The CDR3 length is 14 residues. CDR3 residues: CASSLGRGTDTQYF. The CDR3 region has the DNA TGCGCCAGCAGCTTGGGGCGGGGCACAGATACGCAGTATTTT.

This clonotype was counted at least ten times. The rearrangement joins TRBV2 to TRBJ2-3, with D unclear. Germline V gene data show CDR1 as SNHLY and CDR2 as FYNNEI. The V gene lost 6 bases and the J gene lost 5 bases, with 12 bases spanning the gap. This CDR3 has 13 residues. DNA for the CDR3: TGTGCCAGCAGCGGAGATTTCAGAGATACGCAGTATTTT. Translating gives CASSGDFRDTQYF.

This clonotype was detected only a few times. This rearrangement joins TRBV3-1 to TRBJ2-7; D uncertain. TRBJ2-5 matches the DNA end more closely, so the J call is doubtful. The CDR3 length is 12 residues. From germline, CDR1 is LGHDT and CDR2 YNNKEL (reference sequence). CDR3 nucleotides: TGTGCCAGCAGCCAACCCTGGGAGACCCAGTACTTC. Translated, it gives CASSQPWETQYF.

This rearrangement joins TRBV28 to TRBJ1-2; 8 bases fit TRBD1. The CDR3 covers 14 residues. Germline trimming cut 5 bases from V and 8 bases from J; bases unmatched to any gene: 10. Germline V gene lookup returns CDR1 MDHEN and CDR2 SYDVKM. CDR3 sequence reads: CASSGQGPGGGYTF. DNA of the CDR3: TGTGCCAGCAGTGGACAGGGCCCGGGGGGGGGCTACACCTTC.